A single sample is the source of the 8 T cell receptor beta chains below, sequenced in a study of blood T cell repertoires in COVID-19. Method: immunoSEQ multiplex PCR; TCRdb's copy keeps in-frame clones and lacks some. Of 250,000 to 300,000 clones detected, 85% to 90% appear once; the ten largest clones hold about 11%. The sequenced material came from peripheral blood. Receptor source: a woman aged 30 to 39 with COVID-19, enrolled during active disease.

The chain carries TRBV2 and TRBJ2-7; TRBD2 aligns across 7 bases. Trimming took 11 bases from V and 2 from J; bases not matched to a gene: 6. CDR3 length: 12 amino acids. CDR1 and CDR2 (germline): SNHLY, FYNNEI. CDR3 in amino acids: CAGASGTYEQYF. CDR3 bases: TGTGCCGGGGCTAGCGGTACCTACGAGCAGTACTTC.

A note on this clone: The sample contains more than one DNA sequence encoding this CDR3. The rearrangement joins TRBV28 to TRBJ1-1; no clear D. Germline lookup yields CDR1 MDHEN and CDR2 SYDVKM. The CDR3 spans 12 residues. Trimming removed 2 bases at V and 4 bases at J, with 5 bases between. CDR3 sequence: CASSLRVTEAFF. Written as DNA, the CDR3 is TGTGCCAGCAGTTTACGGGTCACTGAAGCTTTCTTT.

This clone showed up just a few times. V usage is TRBV30 and J usage is TRBJ1-1; D might be TRBD1 (6 bases). Germline CDR1 GTSNPN, CDR2 SVGIG (reference sequence). Trimming shortened V by 0 bases and J by 1 base, and 12 bases separated the two germline ends. The CDR3 contains 15 residues. In DNA, the CDR3 is TGTGCCTGGAGTGTACAGGGAACGAGGAACACTGAAGCTTTCTTT. Protein sequence: CAWSVQGTRNTEAFF.

In this sample, this clone turned up a few times. Other DNA sequences in the same sample also yield this CDR3. The genes are TRBV6-5 and TRBJ1-1; 9 bases line up with TRBD1. The junction had 4 bases not matched to a gene; V was cut back by 6 bases and J by 5 bases. The CDR3 totals 13 residues. Germline CDR1 MNHEY, CDR2 SVGAGI. In nucleotides, the CDR3 is TGTGCCAGCAGGGGACAGGGAGGGACTGAAGCTTTCTTT. It specifies CASRGQGGTEAFF.

The chain combines TRBV12-3 or TRBV12-4 with TRBJ1-1, with 8 bases that match TRBD1. The trim removed 7 bases at V and 5 bases at J, leaving 6 bases unmatched. This CDR3 comprises 13 residues. Here the CDR3 DNA reads TGTGCCAGCAACCTACAGGGGGGAACTGAAGCTTTCTTT. Encoded protein: CASNLQGGTEAFF.

The chain recombines TRBV7-9 with TRBJ1-1, with 7 bases identical to TRBD1. Germline loops: CDR1 SEHNR, CDR2 FQNEAQ (reference sequence). CDR3 length equals 14 residues. V shed 5 bases, J shed 2 bases, and the junction held 5 bases outside the gene matches. The CDR3 loop is CASSHDRANTEAFF. The CDR3 DNA sequence: TGTGCCAGCAGCCATGACAGGGCAAACACTGAAGCTTTCTTT.

The chain combines TRBV9 with TRBJ2-5, with 8 positions matching TRBD2. This CDR3 is 15 amino acids long. Germline CDR1 and CDR2: SGDLS and YYNGEE. Germline trimming cut 0 bases from V and 2 bases from J; bases unmatched to any gene: 3. CDR3 sequence (DNA): TGTGCCAGCAGCGTAGGTCGGGGGGGGCAAGAGACCCAGTACTTC. This codes for CASSVGRGGQETQYF.

This chain connects TRBV18 to TRBJ2-4; D remains ambiguous. Germline-derived CDR1 and CDR2 are KGHSH and LQKENI. CDR3 length: 14 amino acids. Trimming took off 3 bases at V and 2 bases at J, with 8 bases between the two ends. CDR3: CASSPGRSKNIQYF. The CDR3 DNA reads as TGTGCCAGCTCACCCGGTAGATCCAAAAACATTCAGTACTTC.